The following is a T cell receptor beta chain sequence with its context. Its specificity is unknown. This record belongs to a study of regulatory dendritic cells for organ transplantation. General observations from the study: Memory CD8+ T cells were the most oligoclonal; naive cells were highly diverse. Alloreactive memory CD8+ T cell pools varied considerably between individuals. Mature dendritic cells appeared to drive more memory CD8+ clonal expansion than regulatory ones.

Germline lookup yields CDR1 SGHRS and CDR2 YFSETQ. The CDR3 loop spans 15 amino acids. Trimming removed 3 bases at V and 6 bases at J, with 18 bases between. The data were produced by immunoSEQ multiplex PCR, yet TCRdb's version contains in-frame clones alone and is incomplete. The sample records around 19,000 clones, about 70% being singletons. CD4+ or CD8+ T cells were sorted as naive CD45RA+ or memory CD45RO+. This receptor was obtained from a human donor in good health. The chain uses TRBV5-1 and TRBJ1-2; the D gene is possibly TRBD1 (6 bases). The sample comprised memory CD4+ T cells from blood. Specified subset: CD45RO+ memory T cells. The CDR3 loop reads CASSSGGGNSDGYTF. For the CDR3, the DNA is TGCGCCAGCAGCTCTGGCGGGGGCAATTCTGATGGCTACACCTTC.